Here is one TCR beta chain with its context. The authors' processing: Scientists estimated how many nucleated cells there were by amplifying reference gene primers. The method was immunoSEQ multiplex PCR; TCRdb's version includes in-frame clones alone and lacks a portion of them. V, J and clone size were drawn from that table, and D and trimming were deduced from the DNA. The profile shows 250,000 to 350,000 clones, around 89% of them singletons. This entry belongs to a study of blood T cell repertoires in COVID-19. Looking at the study overall: From the United States, Italy and Spain came samples of acute and convalescent COVID-19. PBMCs, B-cell-depleted T cells, or T cells were the source of the cDNA or gDNA that made up the material.

Assignments of participants to cohorts depended upon their own reported clinical history. The CDR3 extends over 14 amino acids. After removal of 3 bases from V and 7 bases from J, the junction contained 7 bases not matched to a gene. CDR1 is MDHEN and CDR2 is SYDVKM in the germline V gene. The sequencing sample was made of PBMCs or T cells enriched from blood (not recorded which). The chain joins TRBV28 to TRBJ1-1, with TRBD1 matching 8 bases. The source of this sequence is a woman aged 18 to 35 with acute COVID-19. The DNA for the CDR3 is TGTGCCAGCAGTTTGTCAGGGGGCAACGGTGAAGCTTTCTTT. Translating it yields CASSLSGGNGEAFF.